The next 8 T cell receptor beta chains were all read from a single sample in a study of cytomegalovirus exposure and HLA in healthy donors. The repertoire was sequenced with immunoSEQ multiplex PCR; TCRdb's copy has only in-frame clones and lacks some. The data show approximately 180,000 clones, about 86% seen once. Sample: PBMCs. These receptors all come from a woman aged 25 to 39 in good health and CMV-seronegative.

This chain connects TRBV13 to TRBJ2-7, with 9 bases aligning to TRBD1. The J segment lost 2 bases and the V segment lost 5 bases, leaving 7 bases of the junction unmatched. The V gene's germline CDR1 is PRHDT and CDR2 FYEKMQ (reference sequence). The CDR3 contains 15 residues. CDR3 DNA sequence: TGTGCCAGCAGCACCAGGGACAGGGCGGCCTACGAGCAGTACTTC. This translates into CASSTRDRAAYEQYF.

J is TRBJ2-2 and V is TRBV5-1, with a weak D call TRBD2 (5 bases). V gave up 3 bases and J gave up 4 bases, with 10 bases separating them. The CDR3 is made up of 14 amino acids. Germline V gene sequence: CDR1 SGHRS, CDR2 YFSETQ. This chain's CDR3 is CASSSQTTTGELFF. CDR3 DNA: TGCGCCAGCAGCTCACAGACTACCACCGGGGAGCTGTTTTTT.

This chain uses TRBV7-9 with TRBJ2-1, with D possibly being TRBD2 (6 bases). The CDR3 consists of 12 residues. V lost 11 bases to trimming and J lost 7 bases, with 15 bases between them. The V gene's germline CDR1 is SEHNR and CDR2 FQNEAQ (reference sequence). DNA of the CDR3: TGTGCCGTTAGGAGGGGTCCGAATGAGCAGTTCTTC. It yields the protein CAVRRGPNEQFF.

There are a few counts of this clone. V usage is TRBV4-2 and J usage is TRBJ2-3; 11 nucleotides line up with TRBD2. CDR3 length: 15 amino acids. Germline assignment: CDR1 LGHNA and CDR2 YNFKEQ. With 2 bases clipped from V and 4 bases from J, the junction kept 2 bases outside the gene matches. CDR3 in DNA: TGTGCCAGCAGCCAAAAGGGACTAGCGGCAGATACGCAGTATTTT. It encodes CASSQKGLAADTQYF.

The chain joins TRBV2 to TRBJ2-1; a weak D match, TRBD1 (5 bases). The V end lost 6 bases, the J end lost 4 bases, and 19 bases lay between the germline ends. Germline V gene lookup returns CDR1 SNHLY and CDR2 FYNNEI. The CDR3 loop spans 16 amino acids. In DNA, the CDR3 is TGTGCCAGCAGGGGAAAGACAGCTTCCCGTTACAATGAGCAGTTCTTC. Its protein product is CASRGKTASRYNEQFF.

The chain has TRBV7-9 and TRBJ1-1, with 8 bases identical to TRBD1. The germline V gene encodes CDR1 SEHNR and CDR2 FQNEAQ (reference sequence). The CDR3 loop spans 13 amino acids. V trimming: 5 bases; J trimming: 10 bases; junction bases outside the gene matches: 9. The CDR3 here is CASSEGQVNSAFF. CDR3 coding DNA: TGTGCCAGCAGCGAGGGACAGGTGAACTCAGCTTTCTTT.

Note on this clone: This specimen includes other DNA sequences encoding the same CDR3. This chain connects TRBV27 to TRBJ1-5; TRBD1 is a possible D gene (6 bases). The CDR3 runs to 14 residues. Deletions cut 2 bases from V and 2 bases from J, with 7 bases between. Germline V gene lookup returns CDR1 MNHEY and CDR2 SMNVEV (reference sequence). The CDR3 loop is CASSLAGGNQPQHF. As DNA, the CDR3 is TGTGCCAGCAGTTTAGCAGGGGGCAATCAGCCCCAGCATTTT.

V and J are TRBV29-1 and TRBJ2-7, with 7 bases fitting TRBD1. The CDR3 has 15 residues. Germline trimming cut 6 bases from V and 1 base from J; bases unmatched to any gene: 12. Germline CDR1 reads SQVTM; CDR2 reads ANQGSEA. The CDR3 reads CSVILGQVTSYEQYF. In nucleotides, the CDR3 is TGCAGCGTCATACTAGGACAGGTTACGTCCTACGAGCAGTACTTC.